The 5 T cell receptor beta chains reported below all come from one sample, sequenced in a study of post-analysis software for immune sequencing data. Study-level points and caveats: TRBV5-6, TRBV5-1 and TRBV20-1 belonged to a set of about five TRBV segments that were more frequent in patients than controls.

Unique molecular identifiers were present in the TCR beta cDNA libraries. MiXCR, run by TCRdb on the PCR reads, gives a single entry per CDR3 protein. The table lists about 770,000 distinct CDR3 sequences, 35% to 55% of them singletons. These TCRs are of unknown antigen specificity. Sequencing was carried out using blood. The receptors come from a girl aged 5-17 years with multiple sclerosis.

This chain uses TRBV30 with TRBJ1-2; tentatively, D is TRBD1 (6 bases). Germline-derived CDR1 and CDR2 are GTSNPN and SVGIG (reference sequence). The V and J ends lost 2 bases and 8 bases respectively, with 12 bases between them. The CDR3 spans 12 residues. The DNA for the CDR3 is TGTGCCTGGAGTCCATCAGGGGAAGGCTACACCTTC. Protein product: CAWSPSGEGYTF.

Written as DNA, the CDR3 is TGTGCCAGCAGTCCCCCGGGACAGGGGGTAGGAGAAAAACTGTTTTTT. As protein: CASSPPGQGVGEKLFF. The V call is TRBV6-6, the J call TRBJ1-4; 11 nucleotides match TRBD1. Losses at the gene ends were 5 bases for V and 8 bases for J; bases not matched to a gene: 10. The CDR3 spans 16 residues. Germline lookup yields CDR1 MNHNY and CDR2 SVGAGI (reference sequence).

The chain carries TRBV6-5 and TRBJ2-1; TRBD2 matches at 8 bases. Germline CDR1 is MNHEY and CDR2 is SVGAGI. After removal of 1 base from V and 12 bases from J, the junction contained 17 bases not matched to a gene. The CDR3 extends over 17 amino acids. The CDR3 sequence: CASSYYRPLADRISQFF. DNA for the CDR3: TGTGCCAGCAGTTACTATCGCCCACTAGCGGATAGGATTTCGCAGTTCTTC.

The V and J genes are TRBV21-1 and TRBJ2-7. TRBV21-1 is described as a pseudogene. The CDR3 loop spans 15 amino acids. Written as DNA, the CDR3 is TGTGCCAGCAGCAAACGACCAGGACGGTCCTACGAGCAGTACTTC. Translating it yields CASSKRPGRSYEQYF.

This sequence joins TRBV20-1 and TRBJ2-1; D not resolved. The germline CDR1 and CDR2 sequences are DFQATT and SNEGSKA (reference sequence). The CDR3 totals 14 residues. With 1 base removed from V and 5 bases from J, the gap between germline ends came to 12 bases. As DNA, the CDR3 is TGCAGTGCTAGAGTTAAGTTCCTCCACAATGAGCAGTTCTTC. This sequence encodes CSARVKFLHNEQFF.